The sequence of this TCR beta chain was determined in a study of neurological immune-mediated disorders. TCRdb redid the calling of the 5' RACE reads with MiXCR, one entry per CDR3 protein. The sample carries about 53,000 distinct CDR3 sequences, roughly 3.2% recorded once. This clonotype came up many times. This sequence originates from a young woman with multiple sclerosis. Sequencing input: PBMCs.

CDR3 nucleotide sequence: TGTGCCAGCAGCCTGCATCGGGGGTCCACAGATACGCAGTATTTT. Translation: CASSLHRGSTDTQYF. The V call is TRBV21-1, the J call TRBJ2-3; no DNA check was done on the table's D call, TRBD1. TRBV21-1 is a pseudogene locus. The CDR3 is 15 amino acids.